The 27 T cell receptor beta chains reported below all come from one sample, sequenced in a study of cytomegalovirus exposure and HLA in healthy donors. PCR used 60 Vbeta primers and 13 Jbeta primers. Produced via immunoSEQ multiplex PCR; TCRdb's table is partial and in-frame only. The sample has more than 80,000 clones; 65% to 75% are singletons. What was sequenced was PBMCs. These TCRs come from a female donor in good health and CMV-seronegative.

The chain carries TRBV7-2 and TRBJ1-1; D uncertain. The CDR3 runs to 14 residues. With 5 bases removed from V and 4 bases from J, the gap between germline ends came to 14 bases. Germline CDR1 SGHTA, CDR2 FQGNSA. The DNA of the CDR3 is TGTGCCAGCAGCCCGTGGACGGGAGGCACTGAAGCTTTCTTT. Residues: CASSPWTGGTEAFF.

This sequence joins TRBV6-5 and TRBJ2-5, with 7 positions matching TRBD1. The CDR3 sequence is 15 residues long. Germline loops: CDR1 MNHEY, CDR2 SVGAGI. Trimming took 8 bases from V and 2 from J; bases not matched to a gene: 11. The CDR3 sequence is CASSTGNLGQETQYF. CDR3 bases: TGTGCCAGCTCGACAGGGAATTTGGGGCAAGAGACCCAGTACTTC.

The V and J genes are TRBV30 and TRBJ2-7; TRBD1 matches 7 bases. Germline lookup yields CDR1 GTSNPN and CDR2 SVGIG (reference sequence). The CDR3 totals 11 residues. V trimming: 7 bases; J trimming: 6 bases; junction bases outside the gene matches: 6. The CDR3, as DNA: TGTGCCTCGACAGGGAGCCGCGAGCAGTACTTC. This sequence encodes CASTGSREQYF.

The chain recombines TRBV9 with TRBJ2-1; tentative D call: TRBD2 (7 bases). The CDR3 has 16 amino acids. CDR1 SGDLS and CDR2 YYNGEE come from the germline V gene. V was cut by 5 bases and J by 6 bases, with 21 bases left in between. In DNA, the CDR3 is TGTGCCAGCAGGGGGTCGGGGGCAGGGGAGGGCAATGAGCAGTTCTTC. Amino acid sequence: CASRGSGAGEGNEQFF.

Here the CDR3 reads CASSSGTGETGELFF. CDR3 sequence (DNA): TGTGCCAGCAGTTCCGGGACAGGAGAGACCGGGGAGCTGTTTTTT. The chain couples TRBV25-1 to TRBJ2-2; TRBD1 aligns across 8 bases. The germline V gene has CDR1 MGHDK and CDR2 SYGVNS. The CDR3 has 15 residues. Trimming removed 5 bases from V and 5 bases from J; junction bases left unmatched: 7. Using reference TRBV25-1 and TRBJ2-2 for the parts outside the CDR3, the full variable domain is EADIYQTPRYLVIGTGKKITLECSQTMGHDKMYWYQQDPGMELHLIHYSYGVNSTEKGDLSSESTVSRIRTEHFPLTLESARPSHTSQYLCASSSGTGETGELFFGEGSRLTVL.

The rearrangement uses TRBV28 and TRBJ2-1; possible D gene TRBD1, 5 bases. The CDR3 runs to 16 residues. Trimming left V 6 bases short and J 9 bases short, with 24 bases between. Germline loops: CDR1 MDHEN, CDR2 SYDVKM. CDR3 in DNA: TGTGCCAGCAGCAGGAAAAGGGGTCTCAGCGTCGGTGAGCAGTTCTTC. This translates into CASSRKRGLSVGEQFF.

The CDR3 bases are TGTGCCTGGAGTGCCTTGGGGCAGGGACAGCAAGAGACCCAGTACTTC. Its protein is CAWSALGQGQQETQYF. The rearrangement uses TRBV30 and TRBJ2-5, with 7 bases matching TRBD1. There are 16 residues in the CDR3. V shed 1 base and J 2 bases; nucleotides not matched to a gene: 10. CDR1 and CDR2 (germline): GTSNPN, SVGIG (reference sequence).

This clone occurred a few times. The chain carries TRBV19 and TRBJ2-3; a weak D match, TRBD1 (6 bases). V lost 7 bases to trimming and J lost 3 bases, with 14 bases between them. This CDR3 is 14 amino acids long. CDR1 and CDR2 (germline): LNHDA, SQIVND (reference sequence). The CDR3 DNA sequence: TGTGCCAGTACCGAGGGGCAGGGGACAGATACGCAGTATTTT. Protein: CASTEGQGTDTQYF. The full variable domain, rest sourced from reference TRBV19 and TRBJ2-3, is DGGITQSPKYLFRKEGQNVTLSCEQNLNHDAMYWYRQDPGQGLRLIYYSQIVNDFQKGDIAEGYSVSREKKESFPLTVTSAQKNPTAFYLCASTEGQGTDTQYFGPGTRLTVL.

The V and J genes are TRBV20-1 and TRBJ2-1; D remains ambiguous. The CDR3 contains 11 residues. V shed 5 bases and J shed 5 bases, with 7 bases lying between them. Germline assignment: CDR1 DFQATT and CDR2 SNEGSKA (reference sequence). The DNA of the CDR3 is TGCAGTGCTGAGCTCCACAATGAGCAGTTCTTC. Its translation: CSAELHNEQFF.

A single count supports this clone. CDR3 sequence reads: CASSSRVEQYF. The CDR3, as DNA: TGTGCCAGCAGCTCCAGGGTCGAGCAGTACTTC. This sequence joins TRBV28 and TRBJ2-7; perhaps TRBD1 as D (5 bases). The CDR3 loop spans 11 amino acids. Trimming shortened V by 6 bases and J by 6 bases, and 9 bases separated the two germline ends. Germline assignment: CDR1 MDHEN and CDR2 SYDVKM.

CDR3 sequence: CASSPTGIQETQYF. The CDR3 DNA follows: TGTGCCAGCTCACCGACAGGAATCCAAGAGACCCAGTACTTC. This chain links TRBV18 with TRBJ2-5; tentative D call: TRBD1 (6 bases). This CDR3 comprises 14 residues. Germline CDR1 KGHSH, CDR2 LQKENI. Trimming took 3 bases from V and 1 from J, leaving 9 bases between them.

V gene TRBV7-9 combines with J gene TRBJ1-4, with 12 bases fitting TRBD1. V dropped 5 bases and J dropped 3; count of bases not matched to a gene: 7. This CDR3 is 17 amino acids long. Germline V lookup: CDR1 SEHNR, CDR2 FQNEAQ (reference sequence). The CDR3 region has the DNA TGTGCCAGCAGCCGTCGGGACAGGGGGCTTTCTAATGAAAAACTGTTTTTT. This translates into CASSRRDRGLSNEKLFF.

The chain carries TRBV4-1 and TRBJ2-5; 8 bases line up with TRBD1. The V segment lost 0 bases and the J segment 5 bases; nucleotides outside the gene matches: 8. The CDR3 is made up of 16 amino acids. Germline CDR1 reads MGHRA; CDR2 reads YSYEKL. The CDR3 loop is CASSQEVARGRETQYF. Written as DNA, the CDR3 is TGCGCCAGCAGCCAAGAGGTGGCCAGGGGGCGCGAGACCCAGTACTTC.

This clone was seen a few times. V gene TRBV5-1 combines with J gene TRBJ1-1, with TRBD1 identical over 9 bases. CDR3 length equals 14 residues. Germline CDR1 and CDR2: SGHRS and YFSETQ. V lost 3 bases, J lost 2 bases, and 2 bases stayed unmatched. The CDR3 reads CASSWDRVNTEAFF. The CDR3 DNA reads TGCGCCAGCAGCTGGGACAGGGTTAACACTGAAGCTTTCTTT.

To note about this clone: Germline and junction disagree at one end, which may indicate a read error. V and J are TRBV7-7 and TRBJ2-2; tentatively, D is TRBD1 (6 bases). This CDR3 spans 14 amino acids. In germline, CDR1 is SSHAT, CDR2 FNYEAQ (reference sequence). The CDR3 is CASSLDRLTGELFF. The CDR3 region has the DNA TGTGCTAGCAGCTTAGACAGGTTGACCGGGGAGCTGTTTTTT.

The V and J genes are TRBV7-8 and TRBJ1-5; weak D call: TRBD1 (5 bases). The CDR3 has 14 residues. The germline V gene has CDR1 SGHVS and CDR2 FQNEAQ. Between the trimmed V and J ends, which lost 7 bases and 5 bases, there was a span of 15 bases. The CDR3 DNA follows: TGTGCCAGCACCCGCGGGGCGCGGGATCAGCCCCAGCATTTT. Translated: CASTRGARDQPQHF.

The genes are TRBV5-4 and TRBJ2-1; 9 bases map to TRBD2. The CDR3 runs to 15 residues. V lost 4 bases and J lost 1; bases outside the gene matches: 3. Germline V CDR1 and CDR2: SGHNT, YYREEE (reference sequence). CDR3 sequence reads: CASSRAGGSYNEQFF. CDR3 nucleotides: TGTGCCAGCAGCCGAGCGGGGGGTTCCTACAATGAGCAGTTCTTC.

This clone showed up just once. The V call is TRBV5-3, the J call TRBJ2-3; D may be TRBD2 (6 bases). TRBV5-3 is an ORF; its function is uncertain. This CDR3 spans 17 amino acids. Trimming removed 4 bases from V and 2 bases from J, with 20 bases in between. CDR3 bases: TGTGCCAGAAGCCGAAGCAGACTAGTGTGGGCCACAGATACGCAGTATTTT. Translation gives CARSRSRLVWATDTQYF.

The chain has TRBV15 and TRBJ2-3, with 7 positions matching TRBD1. The CDR3 runs 14 residues. Germline V gene sequence: CDR1 LNHNV, CDR2 YYDKDF (reference sequence). The V and J ends lost 9 bases and 2 bases, in that order; junction bases with no gene match: 8. The CDR3 region has the DNA TGTGCCACTCAACAACAGGGGACCACAGATACGCAGTATTTT. This codes for CATQQQGTTDTQYF.

The gene calls are TRBV11-3 and TRBJ2-5; 12 bases fit TRBD2. Germline CDR1 and CDR2: SGHNT and YENEEA. This CDR3 has 15 amino acids. V was clipped by 5 bases and J by 3 bases; unmatched bases: 4. The CDR3: CASSPSGRAEETQYF. Here the CDR3 DNA reads TGTGCCAGCAGCCCTAGCGGGAGGGCCGAAGAGACCCAGTACTTC. Full variable domain (missing parts from reference TRBV11-3 and TRBJ2-5): EAGVVQSPRYKIIEKKQPVAFWCNPISGHNTLYWYLQNLGQGPELLIRYENEEAVDDSQLPKDRFSAERLKGVDSTLKIQPAELGDSAVYLCASSPSGRAEETQYFGPGTRLLVL.

This clone has a single count. The chain combines TRBV2 with TRBJ2-3; a possible D gene is TRBD2 (6 bases). The CDR3 totals 15 residues. V lost 3 bases to trimming and J lost 4 bases, with 14 bases between them. Germline V gene sequence: CDR1 SNHLY, CDR2 FYNNEI. This CDR3 reads CASSEGGITADTQYF. The CDR3 nucleotides are TGTGCCAGCAGTGAGGGGGGAATCACCGCAGATACGCAGTATTTT. The full variable domain, rest sourced from reference TRBV2 and TRBJ2-3, is EPEVTQTPSHQVTQMGQEVILRCVPISNHLYFYWYRQILGQKVEFLVSFYNNEISEKSEIFDDQFSVERPDGSNFTLKIRSTKLEDSAMYFCASSEGGITADTQYFGPGTRLTVL.

V gene TRBV5-1 combines with J gene TRBJ2-1, with 12 positions matching TRBD2. The V gene's germline CDR1 is SGHRS and CDR2 YFSETQ. V lost 4 bases and J lost 2; bases outside the gene matches: 7. The CDR3 runs to 17 residues. The CDR3 nucleotides are TGCGCCAGCAGCCCAGTAGGGACTAGCGGGCCCTACAATGAGCAGTTCTTC. Translated: CASSPVGTSGPYNEQFF.

This clone was detected once. This chain uses TRBV7-9 with TRBJ2-1; weak D call: TRBD2 (5 bases). Per germline, CDR1 SEHNR and CDR2 FQNEAQ (reference sequence). Trimming pared 5 bases from V and 0 bases from J, leaving 11 bases between. The CDR3 runs 15 residues. The chain's CDR3 is CASSPGMGSYNEQFF. In DNA form, the CDR3 reads TGTGCCAGCAGCCCCGGGATGGGCTCCTACAATGAGCAGTTCTTC.

The chain combines TRBV10-3 with TRBJ1-2; possibly TRBD1 for D (6 bases). Trimming pared 2 bases from V and 0 bases from J, leaving 7 bases between. From germline, CDR1 is ENHRY and CDR2 SYGVKD. This CDR3 spans 14 amino acids. For the CDR3, the DNA is TGTGCCATCAGTGAGACAGGGCCTAACTATGGCTACACCTTC. Translated, it gives CAISETGPNYGYTF.

The chain carries TRBV5-4 and TRBJ2-1; 7 nucleotides match TRBD2. This CDR3 has 16 amino acids. V shed 0 bases, J shed 0 bases, and the junction held 3 bases outside the gene matches. Germline lookup yields CDR1 SGHNT and CDR2 YYREEE (reference sequence). The CDR3: CASSLGRGSSYNEQFF. The CDR3 DNA reads TGTGCCAGCAGCTTGGGACGCGGGAGCTCCTACAATGAGCAGTTCTTC.

The chain's CDR3 is CASSLAQERVPDTQYF. In DNA form, the CDR3 reads TGTGCCAGCAGCTTAGCGCAGGAGCGGGTTCCAGATACGCAGTATTTT. The chain carries TRBV13 and TRBJ2-3; TRBD2 is a possible D gene (6 bases). The CDR3 contains 16 residues. Germline assignment: CDR1 PRHDT and CDR2 FYEKMQ (reference sequence). The V gene lost 1 base and the J gene lost 4 bases, with 15 bases spanning the gap. Full variable domain (remainder filled in from reference TRBV13 and TRBJ2-3): AAGVIQSPRHLIKEKRETATLKCYPIPRHDTVYWYQQGPGQDPQFLISFYEKMQSDKGSIPDRFSAQQFSDYHSELNMSSLELGDSALYFCASSLAQERVPDTQYFGPGTRLTVL.

V and J are TRBV11-3 and TRBJ2-3; tentatively, D is TRBD2 (6 bases). CDR1 SGHNT and CDR2 YENEEA come from the germline V gene. V lost 5 bases and J lost 0, with 9 bases in between. The CDR3 runs to 14 residues. The CDR3 region has the DNA TGTGCCAGCAGCCCCGGGACTAGCACAGATACGCAGTATTTT. It yields the protein CASSPGTSTDTQYF. The whole variable domain, filled in from reference TRBV11-3 and TRBJ2-3, reads EAGVVQSPRYKIIEKKQPVAFWCNPISGHNTLYWYLQNLGQGPELLIRYENEEAVDDSQLPKDRFSAERLKGVDSTLKIQPAELGDSAVYLCASSPGTSTDTQYFGPGTRLTVL.